Listed here are 20 T cell receptor beta chains from one sample, sequenced in a study of shared clonotypes between healthy human individuals (dated by TCRdb to 2019 to 2021). For the CD8 naive samples, CD45RO-negative cells were positively selected for CCR7, yielding a CD45RA+CCR7+ population from which TemRA cells were excluded. The library relied on the immunoSEQ multiplex PCR assay. The immuneACCESS repertoire file appears here via TCRdb, limited to in-frame rearrangements. These files lack a portion of the clones; in checked studies, under half of the deficit traces to unresolved V genes, and the cause of the others is not known. This sample holds around 600,000 clones; approximately 95% were observed only once. The ten biggest clones cover 0.095% to 0.14% of the sample. The sequenced sample was naive CD8+ T cells sorted from blood. The sample's cell subset or site label is to be understood as: CD45RA+CCR7+. These receptors were taken from a woman aged 25 to 39 in good health.

This sequence joins TRBV10-3 and TRBJ2-7; D might be TRBD2 (5 bases). Per germline, CDR1 ENHRY and CDR2 SYGVKD. This CDR3 spans 15 amino acids. V was cut by 2 bases and J by 6 bases, with 17 bases left in between. CDR3 in DNA: TGTGCCATCAGTGAGGATGCCGGGGTAAGACTCGAGCAGTACTTC. This sequence encodes CAISEDAGVRLEQYF.

This rearrangement joins TRBV9 to TRBJ1-2; no clear D gene. This CDR3 has 14 amino acids. Between the trimmed V and J ends, which lost 0 bases and 8 bases, there was a span of 14 bases. CDR1 is SGDLS, CDR2 YYNGEE, per germline. CDR3 residues: CASSVENSLYGYTF. The CDR3 region has the DNA TGTGCCAGCAGCGTAGAGAACAGTTTATACGGCTACACCTTC.

This chain connects TRBV10-3 to TRBJ2-2; D gene ambiguous. CDR3 length equals 15 residues. Trimming removed 3 bases at V and 1 base at J, with 9 bases between. CDR1 ENHRY and CDR2 SYGVKD come from the germline V gene. The CDR3: CAISDNDWNTGELFF. In nucleotides, the CDR3 is TGTGCCATCAGTGATAATGACTGGAACACCGGGGAGCTGTTTTTT.

The V gene is TRBV10-3, the J gene TRBJ2-7, with a tentative D call TRBD2 (5 bases). The ends were cut back, 0 bases at V and 3 bases at J, with 27 bases in the middle. The CDR3 totals 20 residues. Looked up from germline, CDR1 is ENHRY and CDR2 is SYGVKD. CDR3 amino acids: CAISESTESTHSRRIYEQYF. The CDR3 region has the DNA TGTGCCATCAGTGAGTCGACGGAGTCTACACACTCTCGGAGGATCTACGAGCAGTACTTC.

As concerns this clone: Other nucleotide sequences in the sample specify the same CDR3. The rearrangement uses TRBV5-1 and TRBJ2-1; D possibly corresponds to TRBD1 (5 bases). The germline V gene encodes CDR1 SGHRS and CDR2 YFSETQ. Deletions cut 0 bases from V and 0 bases from J, with 7 bases between. The CDR3 loop spans 15 amino acids. The CDR3, as DNA: TGCGCCAGCAGCTTGGGACAGAGCTCCTACAATGAGCAGTTCTTC. Residues: CASSLGQSSYNEQFF.

The V gene is TRBV15, the J gene TRBJ2-7; weak D call: TRBD2 (6 bases). This CDR3 contains 13 residues. V gave up 0 bases and J gave up 5 bases, with 8 bases separating them. In germline, CDR1 is LNHNV, CDR2 YYDKDF (reference sequence). As DNA, the CDR3 is TGTGCCACCAGCAGAGAACGGGAGAACGAGCAGTACTTC. It translates to CATSRERENEQYF.

This chain connects TRBV28 to TRBJ1-1, with 8 bases identical to TRBD1. CDR3 size: 17 residues. Germline V gives CDR1 MDHEN, CDR2 SYDVKM. The J segment lost 0 bases and the V segment lost 4 bases, leaving 10 bases of the junction unmatched. CDR3 region: CASSSRNGQGMNTEAFF. DNA of the CDR3: TGTGCCAGCAGTTCTAGGAATGGACAGGGAATGAACACTGAAGCTTTCTTT.

CDR3 DNA sequence: TGTGCCGCCTCTGTGCGACCTAACGGCGAGCAGTACTTC. Translation: CAASVRPNGEQYF. The rearrangement joins TRBV27 to TRBJ2-7; D call uncertain. V lost 11 bases and J lost 6, with 20 bases in between. The CDR3 covers 13 residues. Germline CDR1 MNHEY, CDR2 SMNVEV (reference sequence).

The genes are TRBV13 and TRBJ2-5; 7 bases are shared with TRBD1. V dropped 5 bases and J dropped 11; count of bases not matched to a gene: 11. From germline, CDR1 is PRHDT and CDR2 FYEKMQ (reference sequence). CDR3 length: 13 amino acids. This CDR3 reads CASSPPDRVEQYF. CDR3 DNA: TGTGCCAGCAGCCCCCCCGACAGGGTTGAGCAGTACTTC.

The chain carries TRBV2 and TRBJ1-3; D is unresolved. V dropped 5 bases and J dropped 0 bases, with 11 bases sitting between them. The CDR3 totals 15 residues. The germline CDR1 and CDR2 sequences are SNHLY and FYNNEI. The DNA for the CDR3 is TGTGCCAGCAGTTCCTCGCTAATCTCTGGAAACACCATATATTTT. It encodes CASSSSLISGNTIYF. The full variable domain, in which reference TRBV2 and TRBJ1-3 provide the parts outside the CDR3, is EPEVTQTPSHQVTQMGQEVILRCVPISNHLYFYWYRQILGQKVEFLVSFYNNEISEKSEIFDDQFSVERPDGSNFTLKIRSTKLEDSAMYFCASSSSLISGNTIYFGEGSWLTVV.

The chain combines TRBV9 with TRBJ1-2; 8 nucleotides align to TRBD1. Trimming at V came to 3 bases and at J to 5 bases, leaving 6 bases not matched to a gene. The CDR3 has 14 amino acids. Per germline, CDR1 SGDLS and CDR2 YYNGEE. CDR3 loop: CASSAGTGNYGYTF. CDR3 nucleotide sequence: TGTGCCAGCAGCGCCGGGACAGGCAATTATGGCTACACCTTC.

The J gene is TRBJ2-7, the V gene TRBV5-6, with 8 bases fitting TRBD2. The germline gives CDR1 SGHDT, CDR2 YYEEEE. The CDR3 runs to 15 residues. Trimming at V came to 1 base and at J to 3 bases, leaving 6 bases not matched to a gene. The CDR3 is CASSLFWTSSYEQYF. The CDR3 DNA reads as TGTGCCAGCAGCTTGTTCTGGACTAGCAGCTACGAGCAGTACTTC.

The V call is TRBV7-8, the J call TRBJ2-7, with a possible D match to TRBD2 (7 bases). The CDR3 contains 13 residues. Germline V gene data show CDR1 as SGHVS and CDR2 as FQNEAQ. V lost 10 bases to trimming and J lost 3 bases, with 16 bases between them. CDR3 bases: TGTGCCACGTCTAGCGGAGGGGGCTACGAGCAGTACTTC. As protein: CATSSGGGYEQYF.

This chain connects TRBV5-6 to TRBJ2-7; possible D gene TRBD2, 5 bases. The CDR3 is 14 amino acids. Germline CDR1 SGHDT, CDR2 YYEEEE. V lost 4 bases to trimming and J lost 0 bases, with 11 bases between them. For the CDR3, the DNA is TGTGCCAGCAGCCCCCGGAGGAGCTCCTACGAGCAGTACTTC. Its protein is CASSPRRSSYEQYF.

The J gene is TRBJ2-7, the V gene TRBV28; tentatively, D is TRBD1 (6 bases). V was shortened by 4 bases and J by 2 bases, with 15 bases between the two germline ends. From germline, CDR1 is MDHEN and CDR2 SYDVKM. The CDR3 extends over 15 amino acids. This chain's CDR3 is CASSSERTATYEQYF. CDR3 DNA: TGTGCCAGCAGTTCAGAACGGACAGCCACCTACGAGCAGTACTTC. The variable domain in full, completed from reference TRBV28 and TRBJ2-7, reads DVKVTQSSRYLVKRTGEKVFLECVQDMDHENMFWYRQDPGLGLRLIYFSYDVKMKEKGDIPEGYSVSREKKERFSLILESASTNQTSMYLCASSSERTATYEQYFGPGTRLTVT.

This chain uses TRBV27 with TRBJ2-7; D is undetermined. This CDR3 region has 13 residues. CDR1 is MNHEY and CDR2 is SMNVEV in the germline V gene (reference sequence). V was shortened by 2 bases and J by 5 bases, with 10 bases between the two germline ends. The CDR3 DNA follows: TGTGCCAGCAGTTTACACGGGTTGAACGAGCAGTACTTC. Amino acids: CASSLHGLNEQYF.

The chain uses TRBV27 and TRBJ2-7; 8 nucleotides agree with TRBD2. Trimming took 8 bases from V and 4 from J; bases not matched to a gene: 4. The CDR3 runs 12 residues. Germline CDR1 reads MNHEY; CDR2 reads SMNVEV (reference sequence). The DNA for the CDR3 is TGTGCCAGCTACAGCGGGAGTTACGAGCAGTACTTC. This translates into CASYSGSYEQYF.

This clone has a single count. This chain links TRBV9 with TRBJ2-5, with D possibly TRBD1 on 7 matching bases. V dropped 3 bases and J dropped 5 bases, with 20 bases sitting between them. The V gene's germline CDR1 is SGDLS and CDR2 YYNGEE. This CDR3 comprises 16 residues. CDR3 coding DNA: TGTGCCAGCAGCGCAGGAATAAACAGGGGAGGTGAGACCCAGTACTTC. As protein: CASSAGINRGGETQYF.

The V call is TRBV2, the J call TRBJ2-1, with 8 bases matching TRBD2. Germline-derived CDR1 and CDR2 are SNHLY and FYNNEI. V gave up 4 bases and J gave up 8 bases; unmatched junction bases: 7. The CDR3 is 14 amino acids. The CDR3 DNA reads TGTGCCAGCAGTGCAACTAGCGGCGGGGATGAGCAGTTCTTC. Its translation is CASSATSGGDEQFF.

V gene TRBV14 combines with J gene TRBJ2-5; D is possibly TRBD2 (6 bases). The DNA end lines up better with TRBJ2-7; the J call may be wrong. This CDR3 spans 12 amino acids. Germline V lookup: CDR1 SGHDN, CDR2 FVKESK. The CDR3 sequence: CASSRLVHEQYF. CDR3 coding DNA: TGTGCCAGCAGCCGACTAGTCCACGAGCAGTACTTC.